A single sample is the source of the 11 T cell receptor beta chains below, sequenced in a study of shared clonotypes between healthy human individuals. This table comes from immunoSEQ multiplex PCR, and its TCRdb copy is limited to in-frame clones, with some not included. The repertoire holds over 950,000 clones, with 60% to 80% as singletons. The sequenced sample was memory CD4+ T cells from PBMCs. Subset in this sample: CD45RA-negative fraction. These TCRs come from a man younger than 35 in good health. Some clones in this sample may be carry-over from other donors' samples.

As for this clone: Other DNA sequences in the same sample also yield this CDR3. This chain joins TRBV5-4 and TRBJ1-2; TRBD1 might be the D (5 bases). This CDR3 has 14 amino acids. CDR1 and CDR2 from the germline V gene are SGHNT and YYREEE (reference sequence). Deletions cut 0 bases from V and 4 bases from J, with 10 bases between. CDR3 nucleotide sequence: TGTGCCAGCAGCTTGGGCCAGGGAGGCTATGGCTACACCTTC. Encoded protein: CASSLGQGGYGYTF.

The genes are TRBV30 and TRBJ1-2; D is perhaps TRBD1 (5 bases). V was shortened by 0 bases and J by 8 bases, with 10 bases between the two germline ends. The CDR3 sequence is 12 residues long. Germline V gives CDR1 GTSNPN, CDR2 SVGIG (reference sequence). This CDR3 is CAWSVARVGYTF. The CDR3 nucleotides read TGTGCCTGGAGTGTGGCCAGGGTCGGCTACACCTTC.

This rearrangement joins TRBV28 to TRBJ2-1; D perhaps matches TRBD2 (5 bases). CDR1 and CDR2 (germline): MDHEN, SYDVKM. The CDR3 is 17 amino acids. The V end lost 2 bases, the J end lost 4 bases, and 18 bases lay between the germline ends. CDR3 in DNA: TGTGCCAGCAGTTTACCCCTTCTGCGGGCGACTTACAATGAGCAGTTCTTC. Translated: CASSLPLLRATYNEQFF.

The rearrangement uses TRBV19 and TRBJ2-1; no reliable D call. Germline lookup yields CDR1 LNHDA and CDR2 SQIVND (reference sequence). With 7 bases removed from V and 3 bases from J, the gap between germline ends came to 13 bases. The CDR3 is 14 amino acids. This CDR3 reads CASTLKSGYNEQFF. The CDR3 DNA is TGTGCCAGTACCCTAAAGTCAGGCTACAATGAGCAGTTCTTC. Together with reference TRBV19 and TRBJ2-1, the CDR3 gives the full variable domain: DGGITQSPKYLFRKEGQNVTLSCEQNLNHDAMYWYRQDPGQGLRLIYYSQIVNDFQKGDIAEGYSVSREKKESFPLTVTSAQKNPTAFYLCASTLKSGYNEQFFGPGTRLTVL.

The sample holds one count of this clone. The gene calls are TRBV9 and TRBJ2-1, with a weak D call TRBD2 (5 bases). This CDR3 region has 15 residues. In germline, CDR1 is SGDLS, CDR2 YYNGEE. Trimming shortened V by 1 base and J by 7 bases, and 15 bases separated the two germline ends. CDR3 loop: CASSVFSTGVNEQFF. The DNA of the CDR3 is TGTGCCAGCAGCGTATTTTCGACCGGGGTAAATGAGCAGTTCTTC.

The CDR3 region has the DNA TGTGCCAGCAGTTACTTGCCAGGGGGAAGCAATCAGCCCCAGCATTTT. It codes for CASSYLPGGSNQPQHF. This chain connects TRBV6-6 to TRBJ1-5; TRBD1 aligns across 7 bases. This CDR3 region has 16 residues. Germline values: CDR1 MNHNY, CDR2 SVGAGI (reference sequence). Trimming removed 1 base from V and 1 base from J; junction bases left unmatched: 4.

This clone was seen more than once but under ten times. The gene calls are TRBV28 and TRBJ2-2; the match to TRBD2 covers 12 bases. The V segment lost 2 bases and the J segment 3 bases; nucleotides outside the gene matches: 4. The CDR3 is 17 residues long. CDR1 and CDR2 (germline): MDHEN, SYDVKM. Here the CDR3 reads CASSLPSGRADTGELFF. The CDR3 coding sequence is TGTGCCAGCAGTTTACCTAGCGGGAGGGCCGACACCGGGGAGCTGTTTTTT.

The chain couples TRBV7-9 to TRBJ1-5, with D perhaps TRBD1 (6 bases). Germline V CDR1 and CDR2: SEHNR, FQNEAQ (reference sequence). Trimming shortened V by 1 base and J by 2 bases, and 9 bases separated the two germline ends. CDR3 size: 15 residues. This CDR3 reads CASSLEGGGNQPQHF. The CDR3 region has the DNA TGTGCCAGCAGCTTAGAGGGGGGGGGCAATCAGCCCCAGCATTTT.

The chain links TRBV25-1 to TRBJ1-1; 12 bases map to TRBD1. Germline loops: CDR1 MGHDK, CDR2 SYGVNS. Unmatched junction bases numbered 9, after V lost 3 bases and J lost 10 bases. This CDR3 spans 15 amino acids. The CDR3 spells CASSDPRDRGRAAFF. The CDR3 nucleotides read TGTGCCAGCAGTGATCCCCGGGACAGGGGGCGTGCAGCTTTCTTT. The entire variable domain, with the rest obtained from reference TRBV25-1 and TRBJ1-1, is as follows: EADIYQTPRYLVIGTGKKITLECSQTMGHDKMYWYQQDPGMELHLIHYSYGVNSTEKGDLSSESTVSRIRTEHFPLTLESARPSHTSQYLCASSDPRDRGRAAFFGQGTRLTVV.

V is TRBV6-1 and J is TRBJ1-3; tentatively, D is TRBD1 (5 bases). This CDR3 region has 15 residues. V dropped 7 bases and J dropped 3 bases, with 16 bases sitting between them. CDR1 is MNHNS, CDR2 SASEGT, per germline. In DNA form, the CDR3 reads TGTGCCAGCAAGATCGGGGGAGGCGGTGGAAACACCATATATTTT. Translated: CASKIGGGGGNTIYF.

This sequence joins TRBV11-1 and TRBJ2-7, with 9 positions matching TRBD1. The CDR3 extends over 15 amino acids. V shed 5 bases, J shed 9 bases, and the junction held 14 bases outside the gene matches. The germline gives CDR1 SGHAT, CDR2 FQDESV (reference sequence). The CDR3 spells CASSILGQGTTRQYF. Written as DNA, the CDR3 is TGTGCCAGCAGCATTCTGGGACAGGGCACAACGAGGCAGTACTTC. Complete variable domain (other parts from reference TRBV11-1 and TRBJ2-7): EAEVAQSPRYKITEKSQAVAFWCDPISGHATLYWYRQILGQGPELLVQFQDESVVDDSQLPKDRFSAERLKGVDSTLKIQPAELGDSAMYLCASSILGQGTTRQYFGPGTRLTVT.